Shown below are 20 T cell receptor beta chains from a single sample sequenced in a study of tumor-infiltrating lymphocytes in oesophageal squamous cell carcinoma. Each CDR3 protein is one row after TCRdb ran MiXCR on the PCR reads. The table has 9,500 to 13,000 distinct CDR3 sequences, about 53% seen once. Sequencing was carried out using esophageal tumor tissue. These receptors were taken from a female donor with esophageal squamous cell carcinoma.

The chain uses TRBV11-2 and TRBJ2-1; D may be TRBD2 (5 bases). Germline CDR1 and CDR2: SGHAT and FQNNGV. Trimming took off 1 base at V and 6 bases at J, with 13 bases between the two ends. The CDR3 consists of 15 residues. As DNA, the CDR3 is TGTGCCAGCAGCTTAGTCGGGGTTAGCGCCAATGAGCAGTTCTTC. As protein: CASSLVGVSANEQFF.

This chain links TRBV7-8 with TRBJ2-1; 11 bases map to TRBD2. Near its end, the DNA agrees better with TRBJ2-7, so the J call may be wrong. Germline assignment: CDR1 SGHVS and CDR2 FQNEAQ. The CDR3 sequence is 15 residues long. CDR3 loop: CASSLRLAGSYEQYF. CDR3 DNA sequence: TGTGCCAGCAGCTTAAGACTAGCGGGATCCTACGAGCAGTACTTC.

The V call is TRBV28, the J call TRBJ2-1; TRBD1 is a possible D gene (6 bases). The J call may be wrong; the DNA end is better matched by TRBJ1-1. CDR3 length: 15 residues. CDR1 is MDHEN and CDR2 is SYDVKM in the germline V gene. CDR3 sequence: CASSPAGTRNTEAFF. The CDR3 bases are TGTGCCAGCAGTCCCGCCGGGACACGGAACACTGAAGCTTTCTTT.

The CDR3 bases are TGTGCCAGCAGCTTGGCTGCGGGACAGCTTTACAATGAGCAGTTCTTC. Its translation: CASSLAAGQLYNEQFF. The genes are TRBV7-3 and TRBJ2-1; possible D gene TRBD1, 7 bases. Germline V gene data show CDR1 as SGHTA and CDR2 as FQGTGA. The CDR3 sequence is 16 residues long. The V gene lost 3 bases and the J gene lost 4 bases, with 16 bases spanning the gap.

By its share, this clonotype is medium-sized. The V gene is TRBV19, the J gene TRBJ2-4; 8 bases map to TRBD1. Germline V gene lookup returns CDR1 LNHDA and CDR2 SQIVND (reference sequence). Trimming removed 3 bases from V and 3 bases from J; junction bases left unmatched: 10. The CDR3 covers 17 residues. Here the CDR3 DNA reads TGTGCCAGTAGTATGAGGTTGACAGGGGCCAACAAAAACATTCAGTACTTC. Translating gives CASSMRLTGANKNIQYF. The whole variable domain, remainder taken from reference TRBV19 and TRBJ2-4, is DGGITQSPKYLFRKEGQNVTLSCEQNLNHDAMYWYRQDPGQGLRLIYYSQIVNDFQKGDIAEGYSVSREKKESFPLTVTSAQKNPTAFYLCASSMRLTGANKNIQYFGAGTRLSVL.

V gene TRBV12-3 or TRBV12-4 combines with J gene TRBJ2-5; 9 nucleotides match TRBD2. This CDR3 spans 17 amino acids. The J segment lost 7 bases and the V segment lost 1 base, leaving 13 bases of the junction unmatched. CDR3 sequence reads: CASSLGVDSGRAGTQYF. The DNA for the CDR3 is TGTGCCAGCAGTTTAGGGGTGGATAGCGGGAGAGCGGGGACCCAGTACTTC.

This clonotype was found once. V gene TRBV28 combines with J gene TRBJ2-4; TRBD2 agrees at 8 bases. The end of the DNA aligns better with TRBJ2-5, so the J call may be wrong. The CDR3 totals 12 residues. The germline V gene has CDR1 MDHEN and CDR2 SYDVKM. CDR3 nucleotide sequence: TGTGCCAGCACCGGCGGGAGGGAGACCCAGTACTTC. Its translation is CASTGGRETQYF.

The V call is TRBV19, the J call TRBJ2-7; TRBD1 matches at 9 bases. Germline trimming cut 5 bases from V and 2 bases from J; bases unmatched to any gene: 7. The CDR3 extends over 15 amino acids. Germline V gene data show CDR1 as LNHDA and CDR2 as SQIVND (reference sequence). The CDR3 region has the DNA TGTGCCAGTAGTCCAGGGACAGGGTCGGCCTACGAGCAGTACTTC. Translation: CASSPGTGSAYEQYF.

The DNA of the CDR3 is TGTGCCAGCAGCTCCAGACAGGGGCACTACGAGCAGCACTTT. It yields the protein CASSSRQGHYEQHF. This chain links TRBV11-2 with TRBJ1-6; 8 bases are shared with TRBD1. The V gene's germline CDR1 is SGHAT and CDR2 FQNNGV. Losses at the gene ends were 4 bases for V and 19 bases for J; bases not matched to a gene: 15. This CDR3 is built from 14 residues. Using reference TRBV11-2 and TRBJ1-6 for the parts outside the CDR3, the full variable domain is EAGVAQSPRYKIIEKRQSVAFWCNPISGHATLYWYQQILGQGPKLLIQFQNNGVVDDSQLPKDRFSAERLKGVDSTLKIQPAKLEDSAVYLCASSSRQGHYEQHFGNGTRLTVT.

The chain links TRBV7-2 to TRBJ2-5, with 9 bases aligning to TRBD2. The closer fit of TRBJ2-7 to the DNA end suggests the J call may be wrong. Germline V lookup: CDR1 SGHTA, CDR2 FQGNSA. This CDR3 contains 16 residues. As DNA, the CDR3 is TGTGCCAGCAGCGCGGCCTGGGGCGGGGGGGTCTACGAGCAGTACTTC. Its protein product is CASSAAWGGGVYEQYF.

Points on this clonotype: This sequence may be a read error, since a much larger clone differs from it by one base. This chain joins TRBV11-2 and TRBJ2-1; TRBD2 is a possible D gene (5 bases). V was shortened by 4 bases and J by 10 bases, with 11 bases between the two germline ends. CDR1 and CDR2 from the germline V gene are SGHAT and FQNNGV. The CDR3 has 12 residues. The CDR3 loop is CASSSVDYEQFF. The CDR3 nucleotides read TGTGCCAGCAGCTCGGTAGACTACGAGCAGTTCTTC.

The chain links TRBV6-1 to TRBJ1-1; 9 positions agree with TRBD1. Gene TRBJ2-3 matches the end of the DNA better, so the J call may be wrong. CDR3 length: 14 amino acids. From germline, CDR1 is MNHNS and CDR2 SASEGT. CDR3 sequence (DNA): TGTGCCAGAAGCGGGACAGGGTTCGTAGATACGCAGTATTTT. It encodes CARSGTGFVDTQYF.

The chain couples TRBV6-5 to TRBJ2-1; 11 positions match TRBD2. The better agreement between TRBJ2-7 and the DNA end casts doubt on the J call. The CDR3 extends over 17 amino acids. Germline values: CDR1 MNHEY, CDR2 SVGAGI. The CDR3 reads CASSPRISGREDNEQYF. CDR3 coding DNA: TGTGCCAGCAGTCCCCGTATTAGCGGGAGGGAAGACAATGAGCAGTACTTC.

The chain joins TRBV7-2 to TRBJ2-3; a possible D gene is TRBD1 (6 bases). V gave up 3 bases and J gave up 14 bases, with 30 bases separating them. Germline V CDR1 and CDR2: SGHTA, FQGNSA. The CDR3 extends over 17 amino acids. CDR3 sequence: CASSLSGQSTNTGELYF. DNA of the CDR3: TGTGCCAGCAGCTTGTCCGGACAGAGTACGAACACCGGGGAGCTGTATTTT.

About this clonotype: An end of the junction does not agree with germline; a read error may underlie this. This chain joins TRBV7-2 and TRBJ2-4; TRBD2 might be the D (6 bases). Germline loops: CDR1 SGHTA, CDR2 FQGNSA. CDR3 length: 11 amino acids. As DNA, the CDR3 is TGTGCCAGCAGCTTAACTAGCATTGAGCAGTTC. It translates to CASSLTSIEQF.

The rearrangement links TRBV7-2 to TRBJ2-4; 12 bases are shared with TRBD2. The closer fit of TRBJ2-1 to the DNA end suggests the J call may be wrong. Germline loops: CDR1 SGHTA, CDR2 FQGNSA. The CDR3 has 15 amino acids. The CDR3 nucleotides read TGTGCCAGCAGCTTAAGGACTAGCGGGATTTACGAGCAGTTCTTC. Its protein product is CASSLRTSGIYEQFF.

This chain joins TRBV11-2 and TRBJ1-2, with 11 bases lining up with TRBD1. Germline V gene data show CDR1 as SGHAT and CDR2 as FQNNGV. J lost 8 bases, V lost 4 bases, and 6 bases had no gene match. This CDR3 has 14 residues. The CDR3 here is CASSSGQGARGYTF. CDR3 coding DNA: TGTGCCAGCAGCTCCGGACAGGGGGCGAGAGGCTACACCTTC.

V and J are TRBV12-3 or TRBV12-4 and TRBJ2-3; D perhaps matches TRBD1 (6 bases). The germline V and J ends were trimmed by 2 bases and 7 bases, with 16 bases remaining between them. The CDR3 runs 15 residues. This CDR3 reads CASSLQRGRSYTQYF. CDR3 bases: TGTGCCAGCAGTTTACAAAGGGGGAGAAGTTATACGCAGTATTTT.

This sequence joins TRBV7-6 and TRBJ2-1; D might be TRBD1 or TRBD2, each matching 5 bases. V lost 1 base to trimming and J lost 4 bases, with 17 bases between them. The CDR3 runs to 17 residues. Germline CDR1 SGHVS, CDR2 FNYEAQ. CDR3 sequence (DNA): TGTGCCAGCAGCTTAGGGGTTGGGGGAATCTCATACAATGAGCAGTTCTTC. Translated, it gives CASSLGVGGISYNEQFF.

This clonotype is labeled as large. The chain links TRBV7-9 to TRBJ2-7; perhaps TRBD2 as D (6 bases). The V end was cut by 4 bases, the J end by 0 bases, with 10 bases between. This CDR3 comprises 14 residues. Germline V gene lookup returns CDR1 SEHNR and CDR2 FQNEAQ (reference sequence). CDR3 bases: TGTGCCAGCAGCTCCCGGGAGCGCTCCTACGAGCAGTACTTC. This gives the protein CASSSRERSYEQYF.